What follows are 32 T cell receptor beta chains derived from one specimen sequenced in a study of T cell responses to AZD1222 COVID-19 vaccine. Here immunoSEQ multiplex PCR was the method, and the copy in TCRdb shows in-frame clones only, minus some. The data contain some 130,000 clones, 90% to 95% of them singletons. The source material was peripheral blood, sampled 28 days after the second AZD1222 dose. Source of these receptors: an adult who received the AZD1222 COVID-19 vaccine.

The chain uses TRBV19 and TRBJ1-1, with 7 positions matching TRBD1. The germline V gene encodes CDR1 LNHDA and CDR2 SQIVND (reference sequence). CDR3 size: 16 residues. With 1 base clipped from V and 0 bases from J, the junction kept 5 bases outside the gene matches. The CDR3 is CASSIAHTGVNTEAFF. In DNA, the CDR3 is TGTGCCAGTAGTATAGCACACACAGGGGTGAACACTGAAGCTTTCTTT.

The chain has TRBV19 and TRBJ1-1, with D tentatively TRBD1 (6 bases). Trimming pared 5 bases from V and 1 base from J, leaving 11 bases between. Germline V gene data show CDR1 as LNHDA and CDR2 as SQIVND (reference sequence). CDR3 length: 14 amino acids. The CDR3 reads CASSSGTSNTEAFF. The CDR3 DNA reads as TGTGCCAGTAGTTCAGGGACATCGAACACTGAAGCTTTCTTT.

V is TRBV4-1 and J is TRBJ2-1; D is unclear. The V end was cut by 1 base, the J end by 2 bases, with 12 bases between. Germline values: CDR1 MGHRA, CDR2 YSYEKL. This CDR3 contains 16 residues. For the CDR3, the DNA is TGCGCCAGCAGCCAAGTTGACCTCCTAACCTACAATGAGCAGTTCTTC. This gives the protein CASSQVDLLTYNEQFF.

The chain uses TRBV11-2 and TRBJ2-1; D is undetermined. The V end lost 0 bases, the J end lost 5 bases, and 5 bases lay between the germline ends. This CDR3 is 13 amino acids long. From germline, CDR1 is SGHAT and CDR2 FQNNGV. DNA of the CDR3: TGTGCCAGCAGCTTAGACTCGAACAATGAGCAGTTCTTC. Protein: CASSLDSNNEQFF.

The gene calls are TRBV11-1 and TRBJ1-2, with a weak D call TRBD1 (5 bases). CDR3 size: 15 residues. Germline V gene data show CDR1 as SGHAT and CDR2 as FQDESV (reference sequence). Trimming cost V 7 bases and J 6 bases, with 21 bases left between them. In DNA form, the CDR3 reads TGTGCCAGCATGGATACAACTCGGGGACCAAATGGCTACACCTTC. Encoded protein: CASMDTTRGPNGYTF.

The V gene is TRBV11-3, the J gene TRBJ2-5; D gene ambiguous. V lost 6 bases and J 5 bases, leaving 10 bases between the germline ends. CDR1 SGHNT and CDR2 YENEEA come from the germline V gene. The CDR3 is 12 residues long. DNA for the CDR3: TGTGCCAGCAGATACGGGCGGGAGACCCAGTACTTC. Amino acids: CASRYGRETQYF.

This clone was detected once. The V call is TRBV2, the J call TRBJ1-4, with D perhaps matching TRBD1 (6 bases). This CDR3 contains 15 residues. Germline V CDR1 and CDR2: SNHLY, FYNNEI. Trimming pared 6 bases from V and 4 bases from J, leaving 15 bases between. DNA for the CDR3: TGTGCCAGCAGGGCCTCGGGGGGCTTTAATGAAAAACTGTTTTTT. Its translation: CASRASGGFNEKLFF.

The genes are TRBV29-1 and TRBJ1-1; no clear D gene. V was shortened by 4 bases and J by 4 bases, with 13 bases between the two germline ends. The CDR3 is made up of 13 amino acids. Per the germline V gene, CDR1 is SQVTM and CDR2 is ANQGSEA. DNA for the CDR3: TGCAGCGTTGCGCGGGCCGTGGGCACTGAAGCTTTCTTT. Its translation is CSVARAVGTEAFF.

The V gene is TRBV28, the J gene TRBJ1-2; no definite D call. Trimming cost V 2 bases and J 2 bases, with 9 bases left between them. Germline V gene data show CDR1 as MDHEN and CDR2 as SYDVKM. The CDR3 runs to 14 residues. CDR3 in amino acids: CASSLDGNNYGYTF. The CDR3 DNA follows: TGTGCCAGCAGTTTAGACGGGAACAACTATGGCTACACCTTC.

This chain links TRBV18 with TRBJ1-6, with 9 bases matching TRBD1. Germline trimming cut 3 bases from V and 10 bases from J; bases unmatched to any gene: 7. This CDR3 is built from 15 residues. CDR1 KGHSH and CDR2 LQKENI come from the germline V gene. CDR3: CASSPLEGQGSPLHF. As DNA, the CDR3 is TGTGCCAGCTCACCCCTGGAGGGACAGGGATCACCCCTCCACTTT.

The chain combines TRBV27 with TRBJ2-1; D not certain. The CDR3 is 13 residues long. Per germline, CDR1 MNHEY and CDR2 SMNVEV (reference sequence). V was shortened by 1 base and J by 8 bases, with 9 bases between the two germline ends. This chain's CDR3 is CASSLWGSDEQFF. The CDR3 bases are TGTGCCAGCAGTTTATGGGGAAGCGATGAGCAGTTCTTC.

The rearrangement uses TRBV6-6 and TRBJ1-2; D is possibly TRBD1 (5 bases). This CDR3 is 13 amino acids long. With 4 bases removed from V and 4 bases from J, the gap between germline ends came to 10 bases. Looked up from germline, CDR1 is MNHNY and CDR2 is SVGAGI (reference sequence). The CDR3 here is CASSSWQGYGYTF. CDR3 coding DNA: TGTGCCAGCAGTTCCTGGCAGGGCTATGGCTACACCTTC.

This chain joins TRBV7-9 and TRBJ1-5; D not resolved. The germline gives CDR1 SEHNR, CDR2 FQNEAQ (reference sequence). The CDR3 spans 14 residues. V gave up 1 base and J gave up 4 bases, with 8 bases separating them. As DNA, the CDR3 is TGTGCCAGCAGCTTAGTGGACGGTAATCAGCCCCAGCATTTT. Translation gives CASSLVDGNQPQHF.

The genes are TRBV20-1 and TRBJ1-4, with D maybe TRBD1 (6 bases). Trimming took off 3 bases at V and 8 bases at J, with 13 bases between the two ends. This CDR3 is built from 13 residues. CDR1 and CDR2 from the germline V gene are DFQATT and SNEGSKA (reference sequence). The DNA for the CDR3 is TGCAGTGCTAGTAGGGGGGGGGACGAAAAACTGTTTTTT. This gives the protein CSASRGGDEKLFF.

The chain combines TRBV9 with TRBJ1-2; 8 positions match TRBD1. The CDR3 loop spans 15 amino acids. Trimming at V came to 3 bases and at J to 4 bases, leaving 8 bases not matched to a gene. Germline V gene sequence: CDR1 SGDLS, CDR2 YYNGEE. The DNA for the CDR3 is TGTGCCAGCAGCGCATCGGACAGGGACTTCTATGGCTACACCTTC. Its translation: CASSASDRDFYGYTF.

V usage is TRBV28 and J usage is TRBJ1-4; the D is unclear. V lost 3 bases to trimming and J lost 0 bases, with 5 bases between them. This CDR3 has 14 amino acids. Per germline, CDR1 MDHEN and CDR2 SYDVKM. The chain's CDR3 is CASSFPATNEKLFF. CDR3 in DNA: TGTGCCAGCAGTTTCCCTGCAACTAATGAAAAACTGTTTTTT.

This chain joins TRBV5-6 and TRBJ2-1; D is possibly TRBD2 (5 bases). CDR3 length: 17 residues. The germline V and J ends were trimmed by 2 bases and 10 bases, with 25 bases remaining between them. Germline V gene lookup returns CDR1 SGHDT and CDR2 YYEEEE. CDR3 amino acids: CASSLLFSASRRVEQFF. CDR3 bases: TGTGCCAGCAGCTTACTTTTTTCGGCTAGCCGGAGAGTGGAGCAGTTCTTC.

On this clone itself: The sample contains more than one DNA sequence encoding this CDR3. The CDR3 protein is CSVETRDYEQYF. The DNA of the CDR3 is TGCAGCGTTGAAACCCGCGACTACGAGCAGTACTTC. The rearrangement joins TRBV29-1 to TRBJ2-7; unclear D gene. The CDR3 runs 12 residues. Germline CDR1 is SQVTM and CDR2 is ANQGSEA. V was shortened by 2 bases and J by 3 bases, with 8 bases between the two germline ends.

The chain employs TRBV19 and TRBJ2-7, with 8 bases matching TRBD2. J was trimmed by 3 bases and V by 5 bases; bases with no gene match: 9. CDR1 is LNHDA and CDR2 is SQIVND in the germline V gene (reference sequence). The CDR3 loop spans 15 amino acids. CDR3 sequence: CASSYGGGPVYEQYF. The CDR3 DNA reads as TGTGCCAGTAGTTACGGGGGGGGGCCGGTCTACGAGCAGTACTTC.

The chain carries TRBV6-5 and TRBJ2-5, with 10 bases matching TRBD2. This CDR3 spans 14 amino acids. Germline V gene data show CDR1 as MNHEY and CDR2 as SVGAGI. Trimming cost V 6 bases and J 3 bases; bases outside gene matches: 4. The CDR3 DNA reads TGTGCCAGCAGGCCTACTAGCGGGGAAGAGACCCAGTACTTC. The encoded protein is CASRPTSGEETQYF.

This rearrangement joins TRBV27 to TRBJ1-5; D not certain. CDR1 MNHEY and CDR2 SMNVEV come from the germline V gene (reference sequence). Trimming cost V 7 bases and J 9 bases, with 16 bases left between them. The length of the CDR3 is 13 residues. CDR3: CASKRTDKGPQHF. CDR3 bases: TGTGCCAGCAAAAGGACCGACAAGGGGCCCCAGCATTTT.

This clone was detected only once. The rearrangement joins TRBV5-4 to TRBJ2-1; D possibly corresponds to TRBD1 (6 bases). Germline V gives CDR1 SGHNT, CDR2 YYREEE (reference sequence). This CDR3 region has 15 residues. V lost 4 bases and J 1 base, leaving 12 bases between the germline ends. CDR3 sequence (DNA): TGTGCCAGCAGCCTGGACAGCTCGTCCTACAATGAGCAGTTCTTC. Its translation: CASSLDSSSYNEQFF.

This sequence joins TRBV7-9 and TRBJ1-1; 7 nucleotides agree with TRBD1. V shed 4 bases, J shed 6 bases, and the junction held 5 bases outside the gene matches. Per the germline V gene, CDR1 is SEHNR and CDR2 is FQNEAQ (reference sequence). This CDR3 is 13 amino acids long. CDR3 residues: CASSSQGTPEAFF. In nucleotides, the CDR3 is TGTGCCAGCAGCTCACAGGGGACTCCTGAAGCTTTCTTT.

The chain is built from TRBV4-1 and TRBJ1-2; the D gene is possibly TRBD1 (5 bases). The CDR3 sequence is 14 residues long. Trimming stripped 0 bases from V and 5 bases from J, with 10 bases between. CDR1 MGHRA and CDR2 YSYEKL come from the germline V gene. The CDR3 here is CASSQDRTGYGYTF. DNA of the CDR3: TGCGCCAGCAGCCAAGATCGAACAGGTTATGGCTACACCTTC.

V gene TRBV20-1 combines with J gene TRBJ1-5, with TRBD1 matching over 12 bases. CDR3 length: 19 residues. The V gene's germline CDR1 is DFQATT and CDR2 SNEGSKA (reference sequence). Trimming at V came to 3 bases and at J to 3 bases, leaving 15 bases not matched to a gene. DNA of the CDR3: TGCAGTGCTAGTAGGCTAGGGGCCGGGACAGGGGGCTTCAATCAGCCCCAGCATTTT. Amino acids: CSASRLGAGTGGFNQPQHF.

This clone was counted once. This sequence joins TRBV6-5 and TRBJ2-7; D possibly corresponds to TRBD2 (7 bases). The V gene lost 7 bases and the J gene lost 4 bases, with 8 bases spanning the gap. CDR1 is MNHEY, CDR2 SVGAGI, per germline. The CDR3 is 11 amino acids. The CDR3 spells CASKGGYEQYF. CDR3 bases: TGTGCCAGCAAGGGGGGGTACGAGCAGTACTTC.

The chain links TRBV12-5 to TRBJ1-1, with D possibly matching TRBD1 (6 bases). The CDR3 consists of 16 residues. Trimming removed 5 bases from V and 1 base from J, with 17 bases in between. The germline gives CDR1 LGHNT, CDR2 FRNRAP. The CDR3 coding sequence is TGTGCTAGTGGTAGACAGGTAGGAGAACAGAACACTGAAGCTTTCTTT. This codes for CASGRQVGEQNTEAFF.

This chain uses TRBV28 with TRBJ1-3, with unresolved D. Germline lookup yields CDR1 MDHEN and CDR2 SYDVKM. The ends were cut back, 6 bases at V and 3 bases at J, with 12 bases in the middle. The CDR3 runs to 14 residues. The CDR3 loop is CASRPGLGGNTIYF. The DNA of the CDR3 is TGTGCCAGCAGACCCGGTTTGGGTGGAAACACCATATATTTT.

This chain links TRBV3-1 (or the pseudogene TRBV3-2) with TRBJ2-1; possibly TRBD2 for D (6 bases). The CDR3 runs to 11 residues. CDR1 and CDR2 (germline): LGHDT, YNNKEL (reference sequence). V lost 3 bases to trimming and J lost 9 bases, with 6 bases between them. In nucleotides, the CDR3 is TGTGCCAGCAGCCACGGGGGTGAGCAGTTCTTC. Translated: CASSHGGEQFF.

The chain couples TRBV5-6 to TRBJ1-2; D remains ambiguous. Trimming pared 0 bases from V and 2 bases from J, leaving 11 bases between. Germline assignment: CDR1 SGHDT and CDR2 YYEEEE. The CDR3 is 15 residues long. CDR3 sequence (DNA): TGTGCCAGCAGCTTGGGTACACGGGTCAACTATGGCTACACCTTC. The encoded protein is CASSLGTRVNYGYTF.

This chain joins TRBV7-2 and TRBJ1-5, with D perhaps matching TRBD1 (5 bases). The length of the CDR3 is 13 residues. Trimming took 2 bases from V and 7 from J, leaving 9 bases between them. Germline CDR1 is SGHTA and CDR2 is FQGNSA. The CDR3, as DNA: TGTGCCAGCAGCTTATCAGGGAGCCAGCCCCAGCATTTT. Translation gives CASSLSGSQPQHF. Filled out from reference TRBV7-2 and TRBJ1-5, the complete variable domain reads GAGVSQSPSNKVTEKGKDVELRCDPISGHTALYWYRQSLGQGLEFLIYFQGNSAPDKSGLPSDRFSAERTGGSVSTLTIQRTQQEDSAVYLCASSLSGSQPQHFGDGTRLSIL.

The J gene is TRBJ2-7, the V gene TRBV28; 8 nucleotides match TRBD1. The CDR3 consists of 16 residues. From germline, CDR1 is MDHEN and CDR2 SYDVKM. With V trimmed by 4 bases and J by 1 base, 9 bases remained unmatched. The CDR3 DNA is TGTGCCAGCAGTTCGATTGGACAGGGAGCGTCCTACGAGCAGTACTTC. Amino acids: CASSSIGQGASYEQYF.